This T cell receptor beta chain was identified in a study of cytotoxic CD8 clonotypes in ibrutinib-treated CLL. Profiling relied on immunoSEQ multiplex PCR, and the TCRdb table lists in-frame clones only, not all of them. Of fewer than 400,000 clones in the sample, 67% were seen once. Germline lookup yields CDR1 SGHTA and CDR2 FQGNSA. The CDR3 totals 13 residues. This receptor was obtained from a human donor with chronic lymphocytic leukemia. The rearrangement joins TRBV7-2 to TRBJ1-1; D is uncertain. The sample in question was PBMCs, obtained after 36 months of ibrutinib treatment. Here the CDR3 reads CSRERVTNTEAFF. In DNA, the CDR3 is TGTTCGAGGGAAAGGGTAACGAACACTGAAGCTTTCTTT.